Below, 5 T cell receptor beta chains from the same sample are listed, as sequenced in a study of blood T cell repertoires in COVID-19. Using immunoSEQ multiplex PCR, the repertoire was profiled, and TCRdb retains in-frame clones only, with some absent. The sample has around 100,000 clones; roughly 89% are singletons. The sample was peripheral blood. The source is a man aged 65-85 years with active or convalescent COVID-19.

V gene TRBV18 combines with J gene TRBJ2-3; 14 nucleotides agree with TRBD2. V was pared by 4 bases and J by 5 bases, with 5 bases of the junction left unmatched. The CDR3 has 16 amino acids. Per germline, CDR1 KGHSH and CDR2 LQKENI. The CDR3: CASSQGLAGAIDTQYF. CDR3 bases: TGTGCCAGCTCACAGGGACTAGCGGGGGCCATAGATACGCAGTATTTT.

The CDR3 DNA reads TGTGCCAGCCCCGGGGGGCTAGACACAGATACGCAGTATTTT. Translating gives CASPGGLDTDTQYF. This chain links TRBV2 with TRBJ2-3; maybe TRBD2 (7 bases). This CDR3 comprises 14 residues. Trimming removed 8 bases from V and 2 bases from J, with 14 bases in between. Germline CDR1 reads SNHLY; CDR2 reads FYNNEI.

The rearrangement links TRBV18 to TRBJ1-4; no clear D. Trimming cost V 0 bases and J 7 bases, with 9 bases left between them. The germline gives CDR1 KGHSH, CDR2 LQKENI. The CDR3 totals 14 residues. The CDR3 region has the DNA TGTGCCAGCTCACCACCGGAGGAAACTGAAAAACTGTTTTTT. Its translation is CASSPPEETEKLFF. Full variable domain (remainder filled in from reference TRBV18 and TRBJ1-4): NAGVMQNPRHLVRRRGQEARLRCSPMKGHSHVYWYRQLPEEGLKFMVYLQKENIIDESGMPKERFSAEFPKEGPSILRIQQVVRGDSAAYFCASSPPEETEKLFFGSGTQLSVL.

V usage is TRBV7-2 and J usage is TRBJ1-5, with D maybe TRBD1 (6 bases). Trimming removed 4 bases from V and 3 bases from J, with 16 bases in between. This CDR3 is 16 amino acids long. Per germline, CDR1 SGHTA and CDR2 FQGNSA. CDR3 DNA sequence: TGTGCCAGCAGCTCCGCCGGGACACGGAACAATCAGCCCCAGCATTTT. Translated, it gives CASSSAGTRNNQPQHF.

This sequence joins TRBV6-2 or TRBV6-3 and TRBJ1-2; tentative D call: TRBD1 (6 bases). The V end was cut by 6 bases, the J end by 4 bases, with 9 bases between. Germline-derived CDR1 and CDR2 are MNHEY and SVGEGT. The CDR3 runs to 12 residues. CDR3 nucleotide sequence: TGTGCCAGCAGCGAACAGGGCTATGGCTACACCTTC. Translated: CASSEQGYGYTF.